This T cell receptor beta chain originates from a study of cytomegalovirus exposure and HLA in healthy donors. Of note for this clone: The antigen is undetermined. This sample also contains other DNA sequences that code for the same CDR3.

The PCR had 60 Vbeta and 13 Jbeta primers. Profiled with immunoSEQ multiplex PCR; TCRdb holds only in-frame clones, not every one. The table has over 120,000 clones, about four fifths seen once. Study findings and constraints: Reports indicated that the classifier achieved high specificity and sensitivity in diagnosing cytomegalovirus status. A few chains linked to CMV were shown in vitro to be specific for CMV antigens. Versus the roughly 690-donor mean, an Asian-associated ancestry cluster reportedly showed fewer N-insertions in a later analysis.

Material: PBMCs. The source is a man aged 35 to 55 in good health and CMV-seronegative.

The CDR3: CASSSNINEQFF. CDR3 DNA sequence: TGTGCCAGCAGCTCAAACATCAATGAGCAGTTCTTC. The chain combines TRBV7-8 with TRBJ2-1, with D unresolved. CDR1 is SGHVS, CDR2 FQNEAQ, per germline. V was trimmed by 4 bases and J by 6 bases, leaving 7 bases between them. The CDR3 spans 12 residues.